Shown below are 28 T cell receptor beta chains from a single sample sequenced in a study of shared clonotypes between healthy human individuals. Produced via immunoSEQ multiplex PCR; TCRdb's table is partial and in-frame only. The data hold around 1.9 million clones, with roughly 91% observed a single time. In the naive CD8 group, cells lacked CD45RO and were positively selected for CCR7, so terminally differentiated effector memory CD45RA+ cells were left out. The specimen was naive CD8+ T cells from PBMCs. The receptors were gathered from a man between 18 and 35 years old in good health. Some clones in this sample may be carry-over from other donors' samples.

This chain uses TRBV6-1 with TRBJ2-6, with D hard to call. Trimming stripped 6 bases from V and 3 bases from J, with 12 bases between. The length of the CDR3 is 15 residues. Per the germline V gene, CDR1 is MNHNS and CDR2 is SASEGT. The CDR3, as DNA: TGTGCCAGCAGGGGGAACCCCAGTGGGGCCAACGTCCTGACTTTC. This encodes CASRGNPSGANVLTF.

The chain joins TRBV16 to TRBJ1-4; D gene ambiguous. The CDR3 covers 14 residues. The V end was cut by 4 bases, the J end by 7 bases, with 13 bases between. Germline lookup yields CDR1 KGHSY and CDR2 FQNENV. In nucleotides, the CDR3 is TGTGCCAGCAGCCCCGCCGAAGGAGGTGAAAAACTGTTTTTT. It specifies CASSPAEGGEKLFF.

This rearrangement joins TRBV27 to TRBJ1-4; D gene unclear. This CDR3 comprises 14 residues. CDR1 is MNHEY, CDR2 SMNVEV, per germline (reference sequence). Trimming pared 2 bases from V and 8 bases from J, leaving 12 bases between. This CDR3 is CASSLTRVGEKLFF. In DNA, the CDR3 is TGTGCCAGCAGTTTAACACGGGTTGGGGAAAAACTGTTTTTT.

This chain joins TRBV19 and TRBJ1-2; D perhaps matches TRBD1 (6 bases). V lost 5 bases, J lost 2 bases, and 15 bases lay in between. The CDR3 totals 15 residues. CDR1 LNHDA and CDR2 SQIVND come from the germline V gene (reference sequence). CDR3 loop: CASSSRDIINYGYTF. In nucleotides, the CDR3 is TGTGCCAGTAGTTCCCGGGACATTATAAACTATGGCTACACCTTC.

The rearrangement links TRBV11-2 to TRBJ2-2; 9 bases match TRBD1. The CDR3 spans 16 residues. Trimming at V came to 5 bases and at J to 6 bases, leaving 10 bases not matched to a gene. Per the germline V gene, CDR1 is SGHAT and CDR2 is FQNNGV. In DNA form, the CDR3 reads TGTGCCAGCAGCCCCTGGACAGGGGCGACCCCCGGGGAGCTGTTTTTT. As protein: CASSPWTGATPGELFF.

V usage is TRBV30 and J usage is TRBJ1-5; possibly TRBD1 for D (6 bases). Germline V gives CDR1 GTSNPN, CDR2 SVGIG (reference sequence). The CDR3 totals 16 residues. The V end lost 2 bases, the J end lost 1 base, and 15 bases lay between the germline ends. CDR3 region: CAWSIKPGHSNQPQHF. The CDR3 nucleotides are TGTGCCTGGAGTATTAAACCGGGACACAGCAATCAGCCCCAGCATTTT.

V is TRBV27 and J is TRBJ1-1, with D perhaps matching TRBD1 (6 bases). The CDR3 has 16 amino acids. Germline V gene data show CDR1 as MNHEY and CDR2 as SMNVEV (reference sequence). Trimming pared 5 bases from V and 10 bases from J, leaving 26 bases between. The CDR3 nucleotides are TGTGCCAGCAGTCCCCTACCCAACAGGGATGAGGGTCGAGCTTTCTTT. It encodes CASSPLPNRDEGRAFF.

The chain recombines TRBV10-2 with TRBJ1-5; D might be TRBD1 (5 bases). Trimming removed 3 bases at V and 9 bases at J, with 21 bases between. Germline lookup yields CDR1 WSHSY and CDR2 SAAADI. The CDR3 runs 16 residues. The CDR3 loop reads CASSDGTQYPARPQHF. In DNA, the CDR3 is TGCGCCAGCAGTGACGGGACCCAATACCCCGCCAGGCCCCAGCATTTT.

The J gene is TRBJ2-2, the V gene TRBV6-4; 10 positions match TRBD2. This CDR3 spans 14 amino acids. Unmatched junction bases numbered 3, after V lost 6 bases and J lost 5 bases. The germline V gene encodes CDR1 MRHNA and CDR2 SNTAGT. DNA of the CDR3: TGTGCCAGCAGCTATAGCGGGAGGACCGGGGAGCTGTTTTTT. Translating gives CASSYSGRTGELFF.

CDR3 bases: TGTGCCAGCAGCTCGCCCCTGGCGGGAGGCGGCAATGAGCAGTTCTTC. It specifies CASSSPLAGGGNEQFF. The chain joins TRBV7-6 to TRBJ2-1; 8 positions match TRBD2. Germline V gene lookup returns CDR1 SGHVS and CDR2 FNYEAQ. The CDR3 spans 16 residues. The trim removed 4 bases at V and 6 bases at J, leaving 11 bases unmatched.

This chain connects TRBV7-9 to TRBJ2-3; D remains ambiguous. The CDR3 totals 16 residues. Deletions cut 3 bases from V and 0 bases from J, with 13 bases between. Germline V gene sequence: CDR1 SEHNR, CDR2 FQNEAQ (reference sequence). The CDR3 protein is CASSFWGSASTDTQYF. CDR3 coding DNA: TGTGCCAGCAGCTTCTGGGGTTCTGCTAGCACAGATACGCAGTATTTT.

The chain joins TRBV27 to TRBJ1-5; no reliable D call. The CDR3 has 13 residues. Germline CDR1 and CDR2: MNHEY and SMNVEV (reference sequence). CDR3 residues: CAQPGYSNQPQHF. The CDR3 nucleotides read TGTGCGCAACCGGGGTATAGCAATCAGCCCCAGCATTTT.

V usage is TRBV6-5 and J usage is TRBJ1-5; D is uncertain. This CDR3 comprises 13 residues. Looked up from germline, CDR1 is MNHEY and CDR2 is SVGAGI. V was shortened by 5 bases and J by 2 bases, with 7 bases between the two germline ends. The CDR3 region has the DNA TGTGCCAGCAGTCCCGACGGCAATCAGCCCCAGCATTTT. It yields the protein CASSPDGNQPQHF.

This chain's CDR3 is CASSLAADLITGELFF. In DNA form, the CDR3 reads TGTGCCAGCAGCTTAGCCGCTGACTTGATCACCGGGGAGCTGTTTTTT. The J gene is TRBJ2-2, the V gene TRBV11-2; D gene unclear. Germline V gene data show CDR1 as SGHAT and CDR2 as FQNNGV. This CDR3 has 16 amino acids. Trimming stripped 1 base from V and 4 bases from J, with 13 bases between.

V is TRBV30 and J is TRBJ2-7; the match to TRBD1 covers 8 bases. Germline-derived CDR1 and CDR2 are GTSNPN and SVGIG (reference sequence). J was trimmed by 6 bases and V by 5 bases; bases with no gene match: 9. CDR3 length: 13 amino acids. The CDR3 here is CAWDLGQGGEQYF. Here the CDR3 DNA reads TGTGCCTGGGACCTAGGACAGGGAGGCGAGCAGTACTTC.

The CDR3 loop is CASSLGRPGGEQYF. CDR3 coding DNA: TGTGCCAGCAGCTTAGGCAGGCCGGGGGGCGAGCAGTACTTC. This chain links TRBV13 with TRBJ2-7, with 7 bases lining up with TRBD2. V shed 0 bases and J 6 bases; nucleotides not matched to a gene: 5. Germline values: CDR1 PRHDT, CDR2 FYEKMQ (reference sequence). The CDR3 runs 14 residues.

The rearrangement uses TRBV6-5 and TRBJ2-7, with no clear D. Trimming shortened V by 2 bases and J by 0 bases, and 11 bases separated the two germline ends. The CDR3 spans 15 residues. Germline-derived CDR1 and CDR2 are MNHEY and SVGAGI. CDR3 in DNA: TGTGCCAGCAGTTACCATACAGCGAGCTCCTACGAGCAGTACTTC. As protein: CASSYHTASSYEQYF.

The rearrangement uses TRBV7-9 and TRBJ2-5; maybe TRBD1 (6 bases). CDR3 length equals 16 residues. CDR1 is SEHNR and CDR2 is FQNEAQ in the germline V gene (reference sequence). The V and J ends lost 3 bases and 5 bases respectively, with 19 bases between them. CDR3 in amino acids: CASSLDRTGGWETQYF. The CDR3 nucleotides read TGTGCCAGCAGCTTGGACAGAACCGGTGGGTGGGAGACCCAGTACTTC.

The rearrangement links TRBV27 to TRBJ2-1; D is possibly TRBD2 (6 bases). The CDR3 loop spans 16 amino acids. Germline V CDR1 and CDR2: MNHEY, SMNVEV (reference sequence). Trimming took 5 bases from V and 6 from J, leaving 20 bases between them. CDR3 amino acids: CASSPRTMGWANEQFF. The CDR3 nucleotides are TGTGCCAGCAGTCCCCGGACTATGGGCTGGGCCAATGAGCAGTTCTTC.

The gene calls are TRBV5-4 and TRBJ1-2; D remains ambiguous. Germline CDR1 and CDR2: SGHNT and YYREEE (reference sequence). There are 13 residues in the CDR3. Deletions cut 0 bases from V and 5 bases from J, with 8 bases between. CDR3 sequence (DNA): TGTGCCAGCAGCTTGGCGATGGATTATGGCTACACCTTC. Translated: CASSLAMDYGYTF. Variable domain in full (rest from reference TRBV5-4 and TRBJ1-2): ETGVTQSPTHLIKTRGQQVTLRCSSQSGHNTVSWYQQALGQGPQFIFQYYREEENGRGNFPPRFSGLQFPNYSSELNVNALELDDSALYLCASSLAMDYGYTFGSGTRLTVV.

This clone was picked up one time. This chain joins TRBV7-3 and TRBJ2-2; TRBD2 agrees at 7 bases. This CDR3 spans 16 amino acids. V trimming: 5 bases; J trimming: 0 bases; junction bases outside the gene matches: 6. The germline V gene has CDR1 SGHTA and CDR2 FQGTGA. The CDR3 nucleotides are TGTGCCAGCAGCCCTGGGGGAGGGGCGAACACCGGGGAGCTGTTTTTT. As protein: CASSPGGGANTGELFF.

The rearrangement links TRBV19 to TRBJ1-2; 10 bases align to TRBD1. The length of the CDR3 is 16 residues. V shed 9 bases, J shed 4 bases, and the junction held 14 bases outside the gene matches. CDR1 is LNHDA and CDR2 is SQIVND in the germline V gene (reference sequence). The CDR3 DNA reads as TGTGCCAGCCAGTACCTCGTGGGACAGGGGAGCTATGGCTACACCTTC. This encodes CASQYLVGQGSYGYTF.

The chain couples TRBV13 to TRBJ2-7, with D unresolved. The V end lost 4 bases, the J end lost 6 bases, and 7 bases lay between the germline ends. Germline CDR1 PRHDT, CDR2 FYEKMQ (reference sequence). The length of the CDR3 is 11 residues. The CDR3 DNA is TGTGCCAGCAGCTCCCTCGTCGAGCAGTACTTC. Its translation: CASSSLVEQYF.

The V call is TRBV4-1, the J call TRBJ2-7; 10 bases align to TRBD2. In germline, CDR1 is MGHRA, CDR2 YSYEKL. With 3 bases clipped from V and 6 bases from J, the junction kept 8 bases outside the gene matches. The CDR3 contains 15 residues. CDR3 amino acids: CASSHLSGRNAEQYF. The CDR3 coding sequence is TGCGCCAGCAGCCACCTTAGCGGGAGGAATGCCGAGCAGTACTTC.

The gene calls are TRBV28 and TRBJ1-2; D is perhaps TRBD1 (6 bases). The V gene's germline CDR1 is MDHEN and CDR2 SYDVKM. The CDR3 is 13 amino acids. The V end was cut by 5 bases, the J end by 4 bases, with 11 bases between. CDR3 residues: CASSPTGTYGYTF. The DNA for the CDR3 is TGTGCCAGCAGTCCAACAGGGACCTATGGCTACACCTTC.

V gene TRBV28 combines with J gene TRBJ2-7, with 7 bases fitting TRBD1. This CDR3 is 16 amino acids long. V dropped 1 base and J dropped 3; count of bases not matched to a gene: 9. The germline V gene encodes CDR1 MDHEN and CDR2 SYDVKM. The CDR3 DNA sequence: TGTGCCAGCAGTTTATTCACAGGGGTATCCGACTACGAGCAGTACTTC. Translating gives CASSLFTGVSDYEQYF.

The chain combines TRBV11-1 with TRBJ2-7; TRBD2 matches at 8 bases. The CDR3 is made up of 13 amino acids. Per the germline V gene, CDR1 is SGHAT and CDR2 is FQDESV (reference sequence). V lost 4 bases to trimming and J lost 3 bases; unmatched junction nucleotides: 2. The CDR3 protein is CASSSGGGYEQYF. The CDR3 region has the DNA TGTGCCAGCAGCTCCGGGGGGGGCTACGAGCAGTACTTC.

The J gene is TRBJ2-1, the V gene TRBV18; TRBD2 agrees at 7 bases. The germline gives CDR1 KGHSH, CDR2 LQKENI. Unmatched junction bases numbered 13, after V lost 6 bases and J lost 8 bases. The CDR3 is made up of 15 amino acids. For the CDR3, the DNA is TGTGCCAGCTCCCAGGTTGATGGGAGGGCGGATGAGCAGTTCTTC. It codes for CASSQVDGRADEQFF.